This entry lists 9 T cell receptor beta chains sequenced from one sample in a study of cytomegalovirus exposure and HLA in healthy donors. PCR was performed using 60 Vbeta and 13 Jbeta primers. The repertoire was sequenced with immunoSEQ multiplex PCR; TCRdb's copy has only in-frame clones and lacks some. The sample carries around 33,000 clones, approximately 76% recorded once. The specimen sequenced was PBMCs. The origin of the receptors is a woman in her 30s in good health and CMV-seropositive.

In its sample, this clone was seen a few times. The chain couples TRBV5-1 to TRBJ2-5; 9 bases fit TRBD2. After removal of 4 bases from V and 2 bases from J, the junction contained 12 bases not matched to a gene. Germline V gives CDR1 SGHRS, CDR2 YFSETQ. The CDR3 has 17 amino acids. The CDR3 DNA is TGCGCCAGCAGCCCCGGAGCGGGGGGACACGGGCAAGAGACCCAGTACTTC. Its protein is CASSPGAGGHGQETQYF.

The CDR3 spells CASLIQLGTEAFF. The CDR3 bases are TGTGCCAGTCTCATTCAGCTAGGTACTGAAGCTTTCTTT. The rearrangement joins TRBV28 to TRBJ1-1; D gene uncertain. The length of the CDR3 is 13 residues. Germline loops: CDR1 MDHEN, CDR2 SYDVKM. The germline V and J ends were trimmed by 9 bases and 5 bases, with 16 bases remaining between them.

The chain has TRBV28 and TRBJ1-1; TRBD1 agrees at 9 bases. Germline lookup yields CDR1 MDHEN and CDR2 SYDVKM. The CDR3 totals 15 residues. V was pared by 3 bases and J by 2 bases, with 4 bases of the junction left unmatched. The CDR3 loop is CASSLPGQGNTEAFF. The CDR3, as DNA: TGTGCCAGCAGTTTGCCGGGACAGGGAAACACTGAAGCTTTCTTT.

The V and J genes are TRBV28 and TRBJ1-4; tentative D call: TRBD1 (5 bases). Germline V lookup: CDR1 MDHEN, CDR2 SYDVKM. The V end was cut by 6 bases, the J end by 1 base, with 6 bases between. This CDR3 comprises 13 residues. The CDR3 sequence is CASSGGTNEKLFF. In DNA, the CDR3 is TGTGCCAGCAGCGGGGGAACTAATGAAAAACTGTTTTTT.

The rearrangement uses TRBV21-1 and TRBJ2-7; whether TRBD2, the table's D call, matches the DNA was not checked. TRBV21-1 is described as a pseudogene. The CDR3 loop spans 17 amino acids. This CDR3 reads CASSNKRQLAHSYEQYF. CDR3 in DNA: TGTGCCAGCAGCAACAAAAGGCAACTAGCGCACTCCTACGAGCAGTACTTC.

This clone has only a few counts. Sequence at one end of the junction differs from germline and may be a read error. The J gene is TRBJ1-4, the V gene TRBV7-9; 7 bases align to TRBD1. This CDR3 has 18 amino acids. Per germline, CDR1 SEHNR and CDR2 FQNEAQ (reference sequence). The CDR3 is CSSTSTSPIRGDNEKLFF. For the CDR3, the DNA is TGTTCCAGCACCTCGACCTCTCCCATCAGGGGGGATAATGAAAAACTGTTTTTT.

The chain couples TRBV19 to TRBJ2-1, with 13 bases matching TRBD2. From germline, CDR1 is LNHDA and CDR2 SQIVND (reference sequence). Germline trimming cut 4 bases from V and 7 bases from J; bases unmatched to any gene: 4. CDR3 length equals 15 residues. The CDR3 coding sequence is TGTGCCAGTAGTACACTAGCGGGAGGGGGAAATGAGCAGTTCTTC. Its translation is CASSTLAGGGNEQFF.

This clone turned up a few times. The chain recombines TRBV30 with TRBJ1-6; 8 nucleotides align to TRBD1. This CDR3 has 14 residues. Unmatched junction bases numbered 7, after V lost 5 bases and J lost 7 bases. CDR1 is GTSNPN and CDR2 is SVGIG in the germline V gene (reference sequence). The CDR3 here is CAWGTGVSNSPLHF. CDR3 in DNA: TGTGCCTGGGGGACAGGCGTTTCGAATTCACCCCTCCACTTT.

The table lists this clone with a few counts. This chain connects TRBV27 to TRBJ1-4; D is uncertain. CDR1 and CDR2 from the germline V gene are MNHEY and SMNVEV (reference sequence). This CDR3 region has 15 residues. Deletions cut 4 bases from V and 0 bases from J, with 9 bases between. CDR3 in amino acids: CASSSRFATNEKLFF. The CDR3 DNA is TGTGCCAGCAGTTCGAGATTTGCAACTAATGAAAAACTGTTTTTT.